Below are 16 T cell receptor beta chains sequenced from a single sample in a study of CD8 T cells in ankylosing spondylitis. TCRdb processed the 5' RACE reads anew with MiXCR; each CDR3 protein has one entry. The table includes tens of thousands of distinct CDR3 sequences, roughly 6.8% detected once. The sample comprised blood, either unsorted or a sorted T cell fraction (not recorded which). Receptors originate from a male donor with ankylosing spondylitis or in good health (not recorded which).

This clonotype was detected only a few times. CDR3 sequence reads: CSARVSRETQYF. The CDR3 bases are TGCAGTGCTAGAGTTAGTCGGGAGACCCAGTACTTC. The chain uses TRBV20-1 and TRBJ2-5; D call uncertain. The V and J ends lost 1 base and 5 bases respectively, with 8 bases between them. From germline, CDR1 is DFQATT and CDR2 SNEGSKA (reference sequence). CDR3 length: 12 residues.

The V call is TRBV7-9, the J call TRBJ2-1; maybe TRBD2 (6 bases). Trimming left V 5 bases short and J 0 bases short, with 8 bases between. Per germline, CDR1 SEHNR and CDR2 FQNEAQ (reference sequence). The CDR3 extends over 14 amino acids. This chain's CDR3 is CASSGGSSYNEQFF. CDR3 sequence (DNA): TGTGCCAGCAGCGGGGGGAGCTCCTACAATGAGCAGTTCTTC.

This clonotype came up many times. V and J are TRBV5-1 and TRBJ2-2; D is perhaps TRBD1 or TRBD2 (5 bases each). V was pared by 4 bases and J by 0 bases, with 16 bases between. Germline CDR1 SGHRS, CDR2 YFSETQ. This CDR3 has 17 amino acids. The CDR3 here is CASSPRGLNANTGELFF. The CDR3 DNA reads as TGCGCCAGCAGCCCCCGGGGCCTTAACGCGAACACCGGGGAGCTGTTTTTT.

This clonotype was counted at least ten times. The chain combines TRBV20-1 with TRBJ1-2, with D perhaps TRBD1 (5 bases). There are 13 residues in the CDR3. Trimming removed 6 bases from V and 8 bases from J, with 19 bases in between. CDR1 DFQATT and CDR2 SNEGSKA come from the germline V gene (reference sequence). The CDR3 nucleotides are TGCAGTGCCTCCGGGACCGGGGTGAAGGGCTACACCTTC. Its translation is CSASGTGVKGYTF.

This clonotype occurred many times. V usage is TRBV20-1 and J usage is TRBJ2-5, with 10 bases identical to TRBD2. Germline loops: CDR1 DFQATT, CDR2 SNEGSKA (reference sequence). CDR3 length: 16 residues. The V segment lost 3 bases and the J segment 5 bases; nucleotides outside the gene matches: 12. The CDR3 protein is CSASPLAGVPQETQYF. The CDR3 DNA reads as TGCAGTGCTAGCCCGCTAGCGGGAGTCCCCCAGGAGACCCAGTACTTC.

This clonotype was observed many times. This rearrangement joins TRBV6-6 to TRBJ1-4, with unresolved D. Germline assignment: CDR1 MNHNY and CDR2 SVGAGI (reference sequence). Trimming left V 8 bases short and J 8 bases short, with 12 bases between. The CDR3 runs 12 residues. The CDR3 DNA is TGTGCCAGCGGCCTATATAGCGAAAAACTGTTTTTT. Its protein product is CASGLYSEKLFF.

This clonotype was counted many times. The CDR3 nucleotides are TGCGCCAGCAGCCACCCTGGGGCGGGAGTGGACGAGCAGTACTTC. Amino acids: CASSHPGAGVDEQYF. The V call is TRBV4-1, the J call TRBJ2-7, with TRBD2 identical over 7 bases. CDR1 and CDR2 from the germline V gene are MGHRA and YSYEKL. The CDR3 loop spans 15 amino acids. V lost 3 bases to trimming and J lost 5 bases; unmatched junction nucleotides: 10.

J is TRBJ2-1 and V is TRBV20-1; 7 nucleotides align to TRBD2. Trimming at V came to 2 bases and at J to 6 bases, leaving 13 bases not matched to a gene. Germline V gives CDR1 DFQATT, CDR2 SNEGSKA (reference sequence). CDR3 length equals 16 residues. Here the CDR3 reads CSARKAGATRVNEQFF. CDR3 nucleotide sequence: TGCAGTGCTAGAAAGGCGGGAGCCACCCGGGTCAATGAGCAGTTCTTC.

This clonotype was counted ten times or more. The gene calls are TRBV15 and TRBJ1-1; D gene ambiguous. Per germline, CDR1 LNHNV and CDR2 YYDKDF (reference sequence). With 8 bases removed from V and 4 bases from J, the gap between germline ends came to 20 bases. There are 15 residues in the CDR3. The CDR3 DNA is TGTGCCACCCGTCGGGGATCGCTGTGGGGCACTGAAGCTTTCTTT. Translation gives CATRRGSLWGTEAFF.

In its sample, this clonotype was seen a few times. The chain recombines TRBV10-3 with TRBJ2-2; 9 positions match TRBD2. This CDR3 spans 15 amino acids. Germline V gene data show CDR1 as ENHRY and CDR2 as SYGVKD. V was pared by 8 bases and J by 4 bases, with 8 bases of the junction left unmatched. The CDR3 DNA sequence: TGTGCCATCCCGATAGCGGGAGAACCCACCGGGGAGCTGTTTTTT. This sequence encodes CAIPIAGEPTGELFF.

The rearrangement uses TRBV7-9 and TRBJ2-7; 9 bases line up with TRBD1. The CDR3 length is 14 residues. Looked up from germline, CDR1 is SEHNR and CDR2 is FQNEAQ (reference sequence). V shed 2 bases, J shed 3 bases, and the junction held 2 bases outside the gene matches. CDR3 in DNA: TGTGCCAGCAGCTTAAGGGACAGGGACTACGAGCAGTACTTC. Its translation is CASSLRDRDYEQYF. Full variable domain (rest looked up from reference TRBV7-9 and TRBJ2-7): DTGVSQNPRHKITKRGQNVTFRCDPISEHNRLYWYRQTLGQGPEFLTYFQNEAQLEKSRLLSDRFSAERPKGSFSTLEIQRTEQGDSAMYLCASSLRDRDYEQYFGPGTRLTVT.

This clonotype has a count of ten or more. The rearrangement joins TRBV27 to TRBJ1-5, with 10 nucleotides matching TRBD1. V gave up 5 bases and J gave up 0 bases; unmatched junction bases: 4. The CDR3 has 16 residues. The germline V gene has CDR1 MNHEY and CDR2 SMNVEV (reference sequence). The CDR3 loop reads CASSPGTGDSNQPQHF. The DNA of the CDR3 is TGTGCCAGCAGTCCCGGGACAGGGGATAGCAATCAGCCCCAGCATTTT.

There are many counts of this clonotype. The chain recombines TRBV9 with TRBJ1-1; 9 bases line up with TRBD1. Germline-derived CDR1 and CDR2 are SGDLS and YYNGEE. The CDR3 extends over 14 amino acids. V shed 3 bases and J 3 bases; nucleotides not matched to a gene: 3. The CDR3 DNA follows: TGTGCCAGCAGCGAGACAGGGGGTTACACTGAAGCTTTCTTT. Translation: CASSETGGYTEAFF.

This clonotype was observed at least ten times. The chain has TRBV5-1 and TRBJ1-2; 7 nucleotides match TRBD1. Germline V gives CDR1 SGHRS, CDR2 YFSETQ. With V trimmed by 2 bases and J by 3 bases, 4 bases remained unmatched. The CDR3 sequence is 14 residues long. This CDR3 is CASSLGGEDYGYTF. The CDR3 region has the DNA TGCGCCAGCAGCTTAGGGGGCGAAGACTATGGCTACACCTTC.

This clonotype occurred many times. V usage is TRBV5-1 and J usage is TRBJ1-1, with a tentative D call TRBD1 (5 bases). The CDR3 sequence is 14 residues long. Deletions cut 4 bases from V and 1 base from J, with 11 bases between. CDR1 and CDR2 (germline): SGHRS, YFSETQ. DNA of the CDR3: TGCGCCAGCAGCGGGGGGAGGGGGAACACTGAAGCTTTCTTT. Its translation is CASSGGRGNTEAFF.

This clonotype occurred a few times. V usage is TRBV11-2 and J usage is TRBJ2-1; 8 nucleotides match TRBD2. Trimming at V came to 2 bases and at J to 5 bases, leaving 2 bases not matched to a gene. From germline, CDR1 is SGHAT and CDR2 FQNNGV. The CDR3 totals 14 residues. This CDR3 is CASSLLAGNNEQFF. CDR3 sequence (DNA): TGTGCCAGCAGCTTATTAGCGGGAAACAATGAGCAGTTCTTC.